These 12 T cell receptor beta chains were sequenced from one sample in a study of blood T cell repertoires in COVID-19. Produced via immunoSEQ multiplex PCR; TCRdb's table is partial and in-frame only. Of around 140,000 clones listed, around 83% are singletons. The source material was peripheral blood. These receptors were taken from a man aged 25-45 years with COVID-19, enrolled during active disease.

V is TRBV5-6 and J is TRBJ2-7, with 7 nucleotides matching TRBD1. This CDR3 region has 15 residues. The J segment lost 2 bases and the V segment lost 0 bases, leaving 5 bases of the junction unmatched. The germline gives CDR1 SGHDT, CDR2 YYEEEE. The CDR3 region is CASSLGQGNPYEQYF. The CDR3, as DNA: TGTGCCAGCAGCTTGGGACAGGGAAACCCCTACGAGCAGTACTTC.

The rearrangement links TRBV7-2 to TRBJ2-5; TRBD2 agrees at 13 bases. The CDR3 has 22 residues. Looked up from germline, CDR1 is SGHTA and CDR2 is FQGNSA. V lost 0 bases and J lost 5; bases outside the gene matches: 21. CDR3 nucleotides: TGTGCCAGCAGCTTAGCTTACGTCGGAAGACTAGCGGGAGGCTACCAAAGGGAGACCCAGTACTTC. Encoded protein: CASSLAYVGRLAGGYQRETQYF.

This clone occurred once. The J gene is TRBJ2-2, the V gene TRBV18; D might be TRBD2 (6 bases). V gave up 0 bases and J gave up 0 bases, with 11 bases separating them. The length of the CDR3 is 17 residues. Germline V gene lookup returns CDR1 KGHSH and CDR2 LQKENI. The CDR3 loop is CASSPPSLAPNTGELFF. CDR3 bases: TGTGCCAGCTCACCACCGTCGCTAGCGCCGAACACCGGGGAGCTGTTTTTT.

J is TRBJ2-7 and V is TRBV5-1; 9 nucleotides match TRBD2. This CDR3 contains 16 residues. J was trimmed by 3 bases and V by 0 bases; bases with no gene match: 7. Germline V gives CDR1 SGHRS, CDR2 YFSETQ. In DNA, the CDR3 is TGCGCCAGCAGCTTGGCGACTAGCGGAGGGCTCTACGAGCAGTACTTC. This sequence encodes CASSLATSGGLYEQYF.

V is TRBV7-2 and J is TRBJ1-2, with no clear D. V gave up 3 bases and J gave up 4 bases, with 12 bases separating them. Germline CDR1 is SGHTA and CDR2 is FQGNSA. CDR3 length: 14 amino acids. The CDR3 sequence: CASSLGGLPYGYTF. The CDR3 nucleotides are TGTGCCAGCAGCTTGGGAGGACTGCCCTATGGCTACACCTTC.

This rearrangement joins TRBV5-1 to TRBJ2-6; D perhaps matches TRBD2 (6 bases). The V and J ends lost 4 bases and 0 bases respectively, with 14 bases between them. Germline CDR1 and CDR2: SGHRS and YFSETQ. The CDR3 contains 17 residues. CDR3 loop: CASSLRGWDSGANVLTF. The DNA of the CDR3 is TGCGCCAGCAGCCTGCGGGGTTGGGACTCTGGGGCCAACGTCCTGACTTTC.

This clone was found many times. V gene TRBV4-2 combines with J gene TRBJ2-1; TRBD2 matches at 11 bases. The trim removed 0 bases at V and 4 bases at J, leaving 2 bases unmatched. The length of the CDR3 is 16 residues. Germline values: CDR1 LGHNA, CDR2 YNFKEQ. The DNA of the CDR3 is TGTGCCAGCAGCCAAGATGGGACTAGCGGTTACAATGAGCAGTTCTTC. Its translation is CASSQDGTSGYNEQFF.

The chain recombines TRBV27 with TRBJ1-6; 7 bases agree with TRBD1. The V and J ends lost 6 bases and 13 bases, in that order; junction bases with no gene match: 9. Germline-derived CDR1 and CDR2 are MNHEY and SMNVEV (reference sequence). The CDR3 has 13 residues. The CDR3 protein is CASSLDRVSPLHF. The CDR3 DNA is TGTGCCAGCAGCCTTGACAGGGTGAGCCCCCTCCACTTT.

In its sample, this clone was seen a few times. The CDR3 coding sequence is TGTGCCAGCAGTCCGACTAGCGGGAGCTTCGCGATTTACGAGCAGTACTTC. Its translation: CASSPTSGSFAIYEQYF. V usage is TRBV28 and J usage is TRBJ2-7; 12 positions agree with TRBD2. V shed 5 bases and J 4 bases; nucleotides not matched to a gene: 12. There are 17 residues in the CDR3. CDR1 is MDHEN, CDR2 SYDVKM, per germline.

The chain combines TRBV27 with TRBJ2-7, with D possibly TRBD1 on 5 matching bases. The CDR3 runs 13 residues. CDR1 MNHEY and CDR2 SMNVEV come from the germline V gene (reference sequence). V gave up 8 bases and J gave up 2 bases, with 13 bases separating them. The CDR3 here is CASGQGGTYEQYF. The CDR3, as DNA: TGTGCCAGCGGCCAGGGCGGTACCTACGAGCAGTACTTC.

This chain connects TRBV3-1 (or the pseudogene TRBV3-2) to TRBJ1-4, with TRBD1 as a possible D gene (5 bases). CDR3 length: 17 residues. Between the trimmed V and J ends, which lost 1 base and 0 bases, there was a span of 12 bases. The germline V gene encodes CDR1 LGHDT and CDR2 YNNKEL (reference sequence). The DNA of the CDR3 is TGTGCCAGCAGCCAAGTTACAACAGGCCCAACTAATGAAAAACTGTTTTTT. Amino acids: CASSQVTTGPTNEKLFF.

This chain connects TRBV12-5 to TRBJ2-1; D is perhaps TRBD1 (5 bases). Germline CDR1 reads LGHNT; CDR2 reads FRNRAP. Trimming left V 4 bases short and J 5 bases short, with 15 bases between. This CDR3 region has 15 residues. The CDR3 coding sequence is TGTGCTAGTGGTTCGTCCAGGGATTCCAACAATGAGCAGTTCTTC. Translated: CASGSSRDSNNEQFF.